This T cell receptor (beta chain) was profiled in a study of T-cell reconstitution after alpha-beta-depleted transplantation in children. A TCRbeta library incorporating unique molecular identifiers was prepared. TCRdb re-derived calls from the PCR reads in MiXCR, one entry per CDR3 protein. The table has 440,000 or so distinct CDR3 sequences, 11% seen once. This CDR3 has 15 amino acids. CDR1 and CDR2 from the germline V gene are DFQATT and SNEGSKA (reference sequence). Trimming took 0 bases from V and 2 from J; bases not matched to a gene: 4. The sample here was PBMCs from the stem cell graft donor, taken from the stem cell graft. This TCR derives from a human donor who donated a stem cell graft to a child with acute myeloid leukemia. The rearrangement uses TRBV20-1 and TRBJ2-1; the match to TRBD1 covers 7 bases. The CDR3 is CSARDAQGAYNEQFF. The CDR3, as DNA: TGCAGTGCTAGAGATGCCCAGGGGGCCTACAATGAGCAGTTCTTC.